This T cell receptor beta chain came from a study of response to subunit inactivated influenza vaccine. The study's findings and limits: Authors suggested each seasonal flu vaccination may recruit only limited numbers of new T cells.

The CDR3 sequence is 18 residues long. Germline V gene lookup returns CDR1 LGHNA and CDR2 YSLEER. The V gene end was trimmed by 3 bases and the J gene end by 2 bases; junction bases not matched to a gene: 11. This clonotype showed up just a few times. Its antigen remains unidentified. TCRdb redid the calling of the RT-PCR reads with MiXCR, one entry per CDR3 protein. The data contain roughly 760,000 distinct CDR3 sequences, approximately 21% of them singletons. V usage is TRBV4-3 and J usage is TRBJ2-1, with 9 bases lining up with TRBD2. The sequence was obtained from a man aged 45 to 65 who received an inactivated influenza vaccine. Sequences were derived from PBMCs from blood, sampled less than 6 days after vaccination. CDR3 in DNA: TGCGCCAGCAGCCAGGTAACCATAGCGGGGGCGCCCTACAATGAGCAGTTCTTC. It codes for CASSQVTIAGAPYNEQFF.